What follows are 18 T cell receptor beta chains derived from one specimen sequenced in a study of T cells in pancreatic ductal adenocarcinoma. Some clones are missing from TCRdb's copy, which holds only in-frame ones; the method was immunoSEQ multiplex PCR. The sample lists around 100,000 clones, about 95% occurring once. Surgery without prior neoadjuvant therapy was the treatment of the selected pancreatic ductal adenocarcinoma patients. The sequenced sample was PBMCs. Every receptor here comes from a human donor with pancreatic ductal adenocarcinoma.

The chain has TRBV7-8 and TRBJ2-5, with 15 bases matching TRBD2. V gave up 3 bases and J gave up 6 bases; unmatched junction bases: 5. Germline-derived CDR1 and CDR2 are SGHVS and FQNEAQ. The CDR3 length is 16 residues. The CDR3 nucleotides read TGTGCCAGCAGCTTCGGGACTAGCGGGAGGTTGCAGACCCAGTACTTC. It is translated as CASSFGTSGRLQTQYF.

This rearrangement joins TRBV18 to TRBJ1-5; D possibly corresponds to TRBD1 (6 bases). The CDR3 extends over 15 amino acids. Germline lookup yields CDR1 KGHSH and CDR2 LQKENI. Trimming left V 5 bases short and J 0 bases short, with 11 bases between. This CDR3 is CASSSQGNSNQPQHF. CDR3 nucleotides: TGTGCCAGCTCATCGCAGGGGAATAGCAATCAGCCCCAGCATTTT. Combining the CDR3 with reference TRBV18 and TRBJ1-5 gives the whole variable domain NAGVMQNPRHLVRRRGQEARLRCSPMKGHSHVYWYRQLPEEGLKFMVYLQKENIIDESGMPKERFSAEFPKEGPSILRIQQVVRGDSAAYFCASSSQGNSNQPQHFGDGTRLSIL.

V is TRBV29-1 and J is TRBJ2-5; TRBD1 aligns across 8 bases. Germline loops: CDR1 SQVTM, CDR2 ANQGSEA. V trimming: 2 bases; J trimming: 4 bases; junction bases outside the gene matches: 3. This CDR3 is 13 amino acids long. This chain's CDR3 is CSVEPGGVETQYF. The CDR3, as DNA: TGCAGCGTTGAACCAGGGGGCGTAGAGACCCAGTACTTC.

This clone occurred once. V usage is TRBV11-2 and J usage is TRBJ1-3; unclear D gene. This CDR3 region has 15 residues. Germline CDR1 SGHAT, CDR2 FQNNGV. With 8 bases removed from V and 0 bases from J, the gap between germline ends came to 14 bases. The CDR3 nucleotides are TGTGCCAGCCAACCTCTATATGGCTCTGGAAACACCATATATTTT. Translating gives CASQPLYGSGNTIYF.

The rearrangement joins TRBV6-5 to TRBJ2-1; D might be TRBD1 (5 bases). Germline V CDR1 and CDR2: MNHEY, SVGAGI. The CDR3 has 16 amino acids. V lost 2 bases to trimming and J lost 4 bases, with 15 bases between them. In nucleotides, the CDR3 is TGTGCCAGCAGTTACCGGTCAGGGCGATGGTACAATGAGCAGTTCTTC. Translation gives CASSYRSGRWYNEQFF.

This rearrangement joins TRBV4-2 to TRBJ2-3; 13 positions agree with TRBD2. This CDR3 region has 17 residues. V dropped 3 bases and J dropped 0; count of bases not matched to a gene: 3. Germline assignment: CDR1 LGHNA and CDR2 YNFKEQ. The CDR3 region has the DNA TGTGCCAGCAGCCAGAGACTAGCGGGGGGTAGCACAGATACGCAGTATTTT. Protein product: CASSQRLAGGSTDTQYF.

The genes are TRBV6-5 and TRBJ2-2, with TRBD1 matching 7 bases. With V trimmed by 5 bases and J by 5 bases, 8 bases remained unmatched. Germline V gives CDR1 MNHEY, CDR2 SVGAGI. The CDR3 is 15 residues long. CDR3 sequence reads: CASSKGYRGTGELFF. In DNA, the CDR3 is TGTGCCAGCAGTAAAGGATACAGGGGTACCGGGGAGCTGTTTTTT.

A word on this clone: The junction departs from the called germline gene at one end, perhaps through a read error. The V gene is TRBV30, the J gene TRBJ1-5; D is ambiguous. The CDR3 is made up of 13 amino acids. CDR1 GTSNPN and CDR2 SVGIG come from the germline V gene (reference sequence). The CDR3 DNA is TGTGCCTGGAGTAAACAGAGCAATCAGGCCCAGCATTTT. Its protein is CAWSKQSNQAQHF. Looking up the rest from reference TRBV30 and TRBJ1-5 gives the full variable domain: SQTIHQWPATLVQPVGSPLSLECTVEGTSNPNLYWYRQAAGRGLQLLFYSVGIGQISSEVPQNLSASRPQDRQFILSSKKLLLSDSGFYLCAWSKQSNQAQHFGDGTRLSIL.

V and J are TRBV28 and TRBJ1-5, with a tentative D call TRBD1 (5 bases). V was clipped by 6 bases and J by 3 bases, with 15 bases between them. The CDR3 extends over 15 amino acids. CDR1 is MDHEN and CDR2 is SYDVKM in the germline V gene. CDR3 region: CASSLGAQNNQPQHF. The CDR3 bases are TGTGCCAGCAGCCTAGGGGCGCAGAACAATCAGCCCCAGCATTTT.

This chain connects TRBV27 to TRBJ1-5; D gene ambiguous. Trimming left V 6 bases short and J 0 bases short, with 12 bases between. Germline-derived CDR1 and CDR2 are MNHEY and SMNVEV (reference sequence). The CDR3 length is 15 residues. CDR3 loop: CASSKLTSSNQPQHF. The CDR3 DNA reads as TGTGCCAGCAGCAAGCTGACAAGTAGCAATCAGCCCCAGCATTTT.

The V call is TRBV28, the J call TRBJ2-2; D is perhaps TRBD2 (5 bases). Germline CDR1 reads MDHEN; CDR2 reads SYDVKM. This CDR3 region has 16 residues. The V end lost 4 bases, the J end lost 0 bases, and 12 bases lay between the germline ends. Here the CDR3 reads CASSSAGEANTGELFF. The CDR3 DNA reads TGTGCCAGCAGTTCGGCGGGCGAAGCGAACACCGGGGAGCTGTTTTTT.

This clone was seen a single time. The chain carries TRBV5-1 and TRBJ1-1; TRBD1 might be the D (6 bases). The germline V gene has CDR1 SGHRS and CDR2 YFSETQ. This CDR3 contains 14 residues. V was shortened by 1 base and J by 7 bases, with 14 bases between the two germline ends. The chain's CDR3 is CASSLLGGRDEAFF. CDR3 sequence (DNA): TGCGCCAGCAGCTTGTTAGGGGGGAGGGATGAAGCTTTCTTT.

The CDR3 sequence is CASSARVRGETQYF. In nucleotides, the CDR3 is TGTGCCAGCAGCGCCAGGGTGAGGGGGGAGACCCAGTACTTC. The genes are TRBV11-2 and TRBJ2-5; perhaps TRBD1 as D (6 bases). CDR1 is SGHAT, CDR2 FQNNGV, per germline. V was pared by 5 bases and J by 5 bases, with 15 bases between. The CDR3 length is 14 residues.

The genes are TRBV6-6 and TRBJ2-7; TRBD1 is a possible D gene (5 bases). The germline V gene has CDR1 MNHNY and CDR2 SVGAGI (reference sequence). V shed 7 bases and J shed 0 bases, with 7 bases lying between them. This CDR3 has 12 residues. Written as DNA, the CDR3 is TGTGCCAGCACTACAGGCTCCTACGAGCAGTACTTC. Protein product: CASTTGSYEQYF.

The chain employs TRBV6-5 and TRBJ2-2; 7 bases fit TRBD1. Germline CDR1 and CDR2: MNHEY and SVGAGI. V shed 10 bases, J shed 7 bases, and the junction held 15 bases outside the gene matches. The CDR3 contains 15 residues. CDR3 amino acids: CATNPGDRELGELFF. The CDR3 DNA reads TGTGCCACCAACCCCGGAGACAGGGAACTCGGGGAGCTGTTTTTT.

The chain's CDR3 is CASSFPGYGYTF. CDR3 sequence (DNA): TGTGCCAGCAGCTTTCCGGGCTATGGCTACACCTTC. The gene calls are TRBV5-4 and TRBJ1-2; D gene unclear. The CDR3 is 12 amino acids. Germline CDR1 reads SGHNT; CDR2 reads YYREEE (reference sequence). The V end was cut by 2 bases, the J end by 4 bases, with 6 bases between.

This clone was recorded once. V gene TRBV9 combines with J gene TRBJ2-1, with D possibly matching TRBD2 (6 bases). V was trimmed by 3 bases and J by 3 bases, leaving 19 bases between them. Per germline, CDR1 SGDLS and CDR2 YYNGEE. The CDR3 covers 17 residues. Here the CDR3 reads CASSDGGLSGHYNEQFF. The CDR3 region has the DNA TGTGCCAGCAGCGACGGGGGACTGAGCGGACACTACAATGAGCAGTTCTTC.

V and J are TRBV4-3 and TRBJ2-3, with 10 bases identical to TRBD2. V trimming: 4 bases; J trimming: 5 bases; junction bases outside the gene matches: 12. The CDR3 is 17 amino acids. Germline CDR1 LGHNA, CDR2 YSLEER. Here the CDR3 DNA reads TGCGCCAGCAGCCGTCAGATAGCGGGAGGTTCAGTAGATACGCAGTATTTT. Its protein product is CASSRQIAGGSVDTQYF.